The clone carrying this T cell receptor (beta chain) was observed at least ten times. Its target is unknown. The sample comes from a study of human T cells and chemical hapten exposure. Regarding the study as a whole: Expanded TCRs produced significantly more large CDR3 similarity clusters than controls did.

TCRdb fed the RACE reads into MiXCR, producing one record per CDR3 protein. The top ten hold 2% to 2.5% of the sample, which has some 380,000 distinct CDR3 sequences, more than 4.5% seen once. Time point reported: patch test 1, 2 weeks after DPC sensitization. The treatment here: therapeutic diphenylcyclopropenone sensitization with weekly scalp DPC. Between the trimmed V and J ends, which lost 0 bases and 7 bases, there was a span of 13 bases. CDR3 size: 15 residues. Per germline, CDR1 LGHDT and CDR2 YNNKEL (reference sequence). This chain joins TRBV3-1 and TRBJ2-1; unclear D gene. The specimen was whole blood, collected in connection with sensitization to the hapten diphenylcyclopropenone (DPC). The TCR originated in a woman aged 45-60 years with alopecia areata. Some clones in this sample may be carry-over from other donors' samples. CDR3 coding DNA: TGTGCCAGCAGCCAAGAATTCGGCTCCGGGAATGAGCAGTTCTTC. This gives the protein CASSQEFGSGNEQFF.